The 17 T cell receptor beta chains presented below share a single source sample, sequenced in a study of cytotoxic CD8 clonotypes in ibrutinib-treated CLL. Generated by immunoSEQ multiplex PCR, the TCRdb table keeps only in-frame clones and is missing some. The sample contains 55,000 to 80,000 clones, less than 95% of which appear only once. This specimen consisted of PBMCs, obtained after 12 months of ibrutinib treatment. The receptors shown here come from a human donor with chronic lymphocytic leukemia.

The chain uses TRBV4-1 and TRBJ1-1, with no clear D. Trimming left V 0 bases short and J 1 base short, with 3 bases between. CDR1 and CDR2 (germline): MGHRA, YSYEKL. CDR3 length equals 13 residues. This CDR3 is CASSQDANTEAFF. DNA for the CDR3: TGCGCCAGCAGCCAAGACGCGAACACTGAAGCTTTCTTT.

The CDR3 DNA reads TGCAGCGTTGAAGATGGGGGGAGGGATAACTATGGCTACACCTTC. Residues: CSVEDGGRDNYGYTF. The chain employs TRBV29-1 and TRBJ1-2; tentative D call: TRBD1 (5 bases). CDR1 and CDR2 (germline): SQVTM, ANQGSEA. V was cut by 0 bases and J by 1 base, with 12 bases left in between. The CDR3 has 15 amino acids.

The chain has TRBV19 and TRBJ1-3; D is ambiguous. The germline V gene encodes CDR1 LNHDA and CDR2 SQIVND (reference sequence). There are 15 residues in the CDR3. The V and J ends lost 4 bases and 3 bases respectively, with 13 bases between them. CDR3 protein: CASSRSGENGNTIYF. Here the CDR3 DNA reads TGTGCCAGTAGTAGGTCTGGGGAGAATGGAAACACCATATATTTT.

The chain is built from TRBV5-1 and TRBJ1-2, with D unclear. The CDR3 consists of 13 residues. Trimming removed 1 base from V and 7 bases from J, with 11 bases in between. Germline CDR1 SGHRS, CDR2 YFSETQ. In DNA form, the CDR3 reads TGCGCCAGCAGCTTGAACGGTCCCTCTGGCTACACCTTC. Its translation: CASSLNGPSGYTF.

This clone was seen just once. This chain connects TRBV19 to TRBJ2-5, with D perhaps matching TRBD1 (5 bases). CDR3 size: 15 residues. Germline CDR1 LNHDA, CDR2 SQIVND (reference sequence). V lost 7 bases, J lost 4 bases, and 19 bases lay in between. CDR3 bases: TGTGCCAGTAATGCTGGGGCCAATCAGGCAGAGACCCAGTACTTC. It is translated as CASNAGANQAETQYF.

This clone has just a few counts. This chain links TRBV5-6 with TRBJ2-3; no clear D gene. The CDR3 totals 13 residues. Germline loops: CDR1 SGHDT, CDR2 YYEEEE. Trimming left V 0 bases short and J 0 bases short, with 2 bases between. This CDR3 is CASSLASTDTQYF. DNA of the CDR3: TGTGCCAGCAGCTTGGCAAGCACAGATACGCAGTATTTT.

V gene TRBV5-1 combines with J gene TRBJ2-2; D might be TRBD2 (5 bases). Trimming stripped 1 base from V and 4 bases from J, with 8 bases between. The CDR3 consists of 14 residues. Germline CDR1 is SGHRS and CDR2 is YFSETQ. This chain's CDR3 is CASSLPGFTGELFF. Written as DNA, the CDR3 is TGCGCCAGCAGCTTGCCGGGATTCACCGGGGAGCTGTTTTTT.

J is TRBJ1-4 and V is TRBV29-1, with a tentative D call TRBD1 (6 bases). With 2 bases removed from V and 4 bases from J, the gap between germline ends came to 20 bases. The V gene's germline CDR1 is SQVTM and CDR2 ANQGSEA. CDR3 size: 17 residues. CDR3 nucleotides: TGCAGCGTTGAAATCCGACAGGTCCGAAGGGGTAATGAAAAACTGTTTTTT. Translated, it gives CSVEIRQVRRGNEKLFF.

The chain recombines TRBV19 with TRBJ2-5; 10 bases fit TRBD2. CDR1 and CDR2 (germline): LNHDA, SQIVND (reference sequence). With V trimmed by 3 bases and J by 11 bases, 9 bases remained unmatched. The CDR3 runs to 14 residues. CDR3 coding DNA: TGTGCCAGTAGTATTTATCCTAGCGGGAGCGTGCAGTACTTC. The encoded protein is CASSIYPSGSVQYF. Supplemented by reference TRBV19 and TRBJ2-5, the full variable domain reads DGGITQSPKYLFRKEGQNVTLSCEQNLNHDAMYWYRQDPGQGLRLIYYSQIVNDFQKGDIAEGYSVSREKKESFPLTVTSAQKNPTAFYLCASSIYPSGSVQYFGPGTRLLVL.

The chain employs TRBV7-2 and TRBJ1-2; D is possibly TRBD1 (5 bases). V was cut by 1 base and J by 9 bases, with 12 bases left in between. Germline CDR1 SGHTA, CDR2 FQGNSA. There are 13 residues in the CDR3. The CDR3 spells CASSLVWGPRYTF. CDR3 DNA: TGTGCCAGCAGCTTAGTTTGGGGCCCGCGCTACACCTTC.

The rearrangement uses TRBV18 and TRBJ1-5; the match to TRBD1 covers 9 bases. The V segment lost 5 bases and the J segment 9 bases; nucleotides outside the gene matches: 8. The CDR3 covers 14 residues. Germline assignment: CDR1 KGHSH and CDR2 LQKENI. The CDR3 protein is CASSGTGPGTPQHF. The CDR3 coding sequence is TGTGCCAGCTCAGGGACAGGGCCGGGAACGCCCCAGCATTTT.

The chain recombines TRBV30 with TRBJ2-1, with TRBD1 identical over 10 bases. Looked up from germline, CDR1 is GTSNPN and CDR2 is SVGIG (reference sequence). Trimming cost V 3 bases and J 6 bases; bases outside gene matches: 11. This CDR3 is built from 16 residues. This CDR3 reads CAWRAKTGTGVNEQFF. Here the CDR3 DNA reads TGTGCCTGGAGGGCGAAGACCGGGACAGGGGTCAATGAGCAGTTCTTC.

The chain joins TRBV27 to TRBJ1-3; 7 bases line up with TRBD1. The trim removed 5 bases at V and 0 bases at J, leaving 7 bases unmatched. The CDR3 loop spans 16 amino acids. Germline V gene lookup returns CDR1 MNHEY and CDR2 SMNVEV (reference sequence). The CDR3 bases are TGTGCCAGCAGTGCGGGACAGCTTTACTCTGGAAACACCATATATTTT. Amino acids: CASSAGQLYSGNTIYF.

The rearrangement uses TRBV28 and TRBJ1-1; D possibly corresponds to TRBD1 (5 bases). CDR3 length equals 12 residues. The V end lost 5 bases, the J end lost 5 bases, and 9 bases lay between the germline ends. Germline CDR1 MDHEN, CDR2 SYDVKM. The CDR3 loop is CASSAQVTEAFF. The CDR3 nucleotides are TGTGCCAGCAGTGCACAGGTGACTGAAGCTTTCTTT.

The rearrangement links TRBV5-1 to TRBJ2-1; TRBD1 agrees at 7 bases. The germline V gene encodes CDR1 SGHRS and CDR2 YFSETQ. The trim removed 4 bases at V and 4 bases at J, leaving 5 bases unmatched. CDR3 size: 14 residues. The CDR3 sequence: CASSLRQGYNEQFF. The CDR3 DNA follows: TGCGCCAGCAGCCTAAGACAGGGATACAATGAGCAGTTCTTC.

This chain connects TRBV23-1 to TRBJ2-3; 10 bases agree with TRBD1. TRBV23-1 is marked as an open reading frame, function uncertain. The CDR3 spans 22 residues. V lost 2 bases, J lost 0 bases, and 20 bases stayed unmatched. The chain's CDR3 is CASSQPRPGTGVRLSSTDTQYF. In nucleotides, the CDR3 is TGCGCCAGCAGTCAACCACGTCCCGGGACAGGGGTCAGGCTTTCTAGCACAGATACGCAGTATTTT.

This chain links TRBV7-2 with TRBJ2-7; no firm D call. V shed 5 bases and J shed 2 bases, with 13 bases lying between them. The CDR3 sequence is 14 residues long. The germline V gene has CDR1 SGHTA and CDR2 FQGNSA. In DNA form, the CDR3 reads TGTGCCAGCAGCGCAAGGGTCCATCCCTACGAGCAGTACTTC. Protein sequence: CASSARVHPYEQYF.